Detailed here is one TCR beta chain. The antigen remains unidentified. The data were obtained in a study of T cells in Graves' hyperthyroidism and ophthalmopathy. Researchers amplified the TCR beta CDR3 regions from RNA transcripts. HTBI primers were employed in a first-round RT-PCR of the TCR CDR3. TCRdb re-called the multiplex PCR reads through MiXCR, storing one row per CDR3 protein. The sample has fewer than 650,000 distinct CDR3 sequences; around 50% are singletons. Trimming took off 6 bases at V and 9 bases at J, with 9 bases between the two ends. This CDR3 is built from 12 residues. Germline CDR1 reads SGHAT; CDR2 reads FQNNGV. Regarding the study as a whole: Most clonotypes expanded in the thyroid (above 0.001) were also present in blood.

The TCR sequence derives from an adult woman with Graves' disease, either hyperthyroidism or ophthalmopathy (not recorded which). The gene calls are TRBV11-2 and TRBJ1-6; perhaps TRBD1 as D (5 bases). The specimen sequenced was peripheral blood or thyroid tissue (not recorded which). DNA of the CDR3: TGTGCCAGCAGGGGGGGGGTTTCACCCCTCCACTTT. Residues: CASRGGVSPLHF.